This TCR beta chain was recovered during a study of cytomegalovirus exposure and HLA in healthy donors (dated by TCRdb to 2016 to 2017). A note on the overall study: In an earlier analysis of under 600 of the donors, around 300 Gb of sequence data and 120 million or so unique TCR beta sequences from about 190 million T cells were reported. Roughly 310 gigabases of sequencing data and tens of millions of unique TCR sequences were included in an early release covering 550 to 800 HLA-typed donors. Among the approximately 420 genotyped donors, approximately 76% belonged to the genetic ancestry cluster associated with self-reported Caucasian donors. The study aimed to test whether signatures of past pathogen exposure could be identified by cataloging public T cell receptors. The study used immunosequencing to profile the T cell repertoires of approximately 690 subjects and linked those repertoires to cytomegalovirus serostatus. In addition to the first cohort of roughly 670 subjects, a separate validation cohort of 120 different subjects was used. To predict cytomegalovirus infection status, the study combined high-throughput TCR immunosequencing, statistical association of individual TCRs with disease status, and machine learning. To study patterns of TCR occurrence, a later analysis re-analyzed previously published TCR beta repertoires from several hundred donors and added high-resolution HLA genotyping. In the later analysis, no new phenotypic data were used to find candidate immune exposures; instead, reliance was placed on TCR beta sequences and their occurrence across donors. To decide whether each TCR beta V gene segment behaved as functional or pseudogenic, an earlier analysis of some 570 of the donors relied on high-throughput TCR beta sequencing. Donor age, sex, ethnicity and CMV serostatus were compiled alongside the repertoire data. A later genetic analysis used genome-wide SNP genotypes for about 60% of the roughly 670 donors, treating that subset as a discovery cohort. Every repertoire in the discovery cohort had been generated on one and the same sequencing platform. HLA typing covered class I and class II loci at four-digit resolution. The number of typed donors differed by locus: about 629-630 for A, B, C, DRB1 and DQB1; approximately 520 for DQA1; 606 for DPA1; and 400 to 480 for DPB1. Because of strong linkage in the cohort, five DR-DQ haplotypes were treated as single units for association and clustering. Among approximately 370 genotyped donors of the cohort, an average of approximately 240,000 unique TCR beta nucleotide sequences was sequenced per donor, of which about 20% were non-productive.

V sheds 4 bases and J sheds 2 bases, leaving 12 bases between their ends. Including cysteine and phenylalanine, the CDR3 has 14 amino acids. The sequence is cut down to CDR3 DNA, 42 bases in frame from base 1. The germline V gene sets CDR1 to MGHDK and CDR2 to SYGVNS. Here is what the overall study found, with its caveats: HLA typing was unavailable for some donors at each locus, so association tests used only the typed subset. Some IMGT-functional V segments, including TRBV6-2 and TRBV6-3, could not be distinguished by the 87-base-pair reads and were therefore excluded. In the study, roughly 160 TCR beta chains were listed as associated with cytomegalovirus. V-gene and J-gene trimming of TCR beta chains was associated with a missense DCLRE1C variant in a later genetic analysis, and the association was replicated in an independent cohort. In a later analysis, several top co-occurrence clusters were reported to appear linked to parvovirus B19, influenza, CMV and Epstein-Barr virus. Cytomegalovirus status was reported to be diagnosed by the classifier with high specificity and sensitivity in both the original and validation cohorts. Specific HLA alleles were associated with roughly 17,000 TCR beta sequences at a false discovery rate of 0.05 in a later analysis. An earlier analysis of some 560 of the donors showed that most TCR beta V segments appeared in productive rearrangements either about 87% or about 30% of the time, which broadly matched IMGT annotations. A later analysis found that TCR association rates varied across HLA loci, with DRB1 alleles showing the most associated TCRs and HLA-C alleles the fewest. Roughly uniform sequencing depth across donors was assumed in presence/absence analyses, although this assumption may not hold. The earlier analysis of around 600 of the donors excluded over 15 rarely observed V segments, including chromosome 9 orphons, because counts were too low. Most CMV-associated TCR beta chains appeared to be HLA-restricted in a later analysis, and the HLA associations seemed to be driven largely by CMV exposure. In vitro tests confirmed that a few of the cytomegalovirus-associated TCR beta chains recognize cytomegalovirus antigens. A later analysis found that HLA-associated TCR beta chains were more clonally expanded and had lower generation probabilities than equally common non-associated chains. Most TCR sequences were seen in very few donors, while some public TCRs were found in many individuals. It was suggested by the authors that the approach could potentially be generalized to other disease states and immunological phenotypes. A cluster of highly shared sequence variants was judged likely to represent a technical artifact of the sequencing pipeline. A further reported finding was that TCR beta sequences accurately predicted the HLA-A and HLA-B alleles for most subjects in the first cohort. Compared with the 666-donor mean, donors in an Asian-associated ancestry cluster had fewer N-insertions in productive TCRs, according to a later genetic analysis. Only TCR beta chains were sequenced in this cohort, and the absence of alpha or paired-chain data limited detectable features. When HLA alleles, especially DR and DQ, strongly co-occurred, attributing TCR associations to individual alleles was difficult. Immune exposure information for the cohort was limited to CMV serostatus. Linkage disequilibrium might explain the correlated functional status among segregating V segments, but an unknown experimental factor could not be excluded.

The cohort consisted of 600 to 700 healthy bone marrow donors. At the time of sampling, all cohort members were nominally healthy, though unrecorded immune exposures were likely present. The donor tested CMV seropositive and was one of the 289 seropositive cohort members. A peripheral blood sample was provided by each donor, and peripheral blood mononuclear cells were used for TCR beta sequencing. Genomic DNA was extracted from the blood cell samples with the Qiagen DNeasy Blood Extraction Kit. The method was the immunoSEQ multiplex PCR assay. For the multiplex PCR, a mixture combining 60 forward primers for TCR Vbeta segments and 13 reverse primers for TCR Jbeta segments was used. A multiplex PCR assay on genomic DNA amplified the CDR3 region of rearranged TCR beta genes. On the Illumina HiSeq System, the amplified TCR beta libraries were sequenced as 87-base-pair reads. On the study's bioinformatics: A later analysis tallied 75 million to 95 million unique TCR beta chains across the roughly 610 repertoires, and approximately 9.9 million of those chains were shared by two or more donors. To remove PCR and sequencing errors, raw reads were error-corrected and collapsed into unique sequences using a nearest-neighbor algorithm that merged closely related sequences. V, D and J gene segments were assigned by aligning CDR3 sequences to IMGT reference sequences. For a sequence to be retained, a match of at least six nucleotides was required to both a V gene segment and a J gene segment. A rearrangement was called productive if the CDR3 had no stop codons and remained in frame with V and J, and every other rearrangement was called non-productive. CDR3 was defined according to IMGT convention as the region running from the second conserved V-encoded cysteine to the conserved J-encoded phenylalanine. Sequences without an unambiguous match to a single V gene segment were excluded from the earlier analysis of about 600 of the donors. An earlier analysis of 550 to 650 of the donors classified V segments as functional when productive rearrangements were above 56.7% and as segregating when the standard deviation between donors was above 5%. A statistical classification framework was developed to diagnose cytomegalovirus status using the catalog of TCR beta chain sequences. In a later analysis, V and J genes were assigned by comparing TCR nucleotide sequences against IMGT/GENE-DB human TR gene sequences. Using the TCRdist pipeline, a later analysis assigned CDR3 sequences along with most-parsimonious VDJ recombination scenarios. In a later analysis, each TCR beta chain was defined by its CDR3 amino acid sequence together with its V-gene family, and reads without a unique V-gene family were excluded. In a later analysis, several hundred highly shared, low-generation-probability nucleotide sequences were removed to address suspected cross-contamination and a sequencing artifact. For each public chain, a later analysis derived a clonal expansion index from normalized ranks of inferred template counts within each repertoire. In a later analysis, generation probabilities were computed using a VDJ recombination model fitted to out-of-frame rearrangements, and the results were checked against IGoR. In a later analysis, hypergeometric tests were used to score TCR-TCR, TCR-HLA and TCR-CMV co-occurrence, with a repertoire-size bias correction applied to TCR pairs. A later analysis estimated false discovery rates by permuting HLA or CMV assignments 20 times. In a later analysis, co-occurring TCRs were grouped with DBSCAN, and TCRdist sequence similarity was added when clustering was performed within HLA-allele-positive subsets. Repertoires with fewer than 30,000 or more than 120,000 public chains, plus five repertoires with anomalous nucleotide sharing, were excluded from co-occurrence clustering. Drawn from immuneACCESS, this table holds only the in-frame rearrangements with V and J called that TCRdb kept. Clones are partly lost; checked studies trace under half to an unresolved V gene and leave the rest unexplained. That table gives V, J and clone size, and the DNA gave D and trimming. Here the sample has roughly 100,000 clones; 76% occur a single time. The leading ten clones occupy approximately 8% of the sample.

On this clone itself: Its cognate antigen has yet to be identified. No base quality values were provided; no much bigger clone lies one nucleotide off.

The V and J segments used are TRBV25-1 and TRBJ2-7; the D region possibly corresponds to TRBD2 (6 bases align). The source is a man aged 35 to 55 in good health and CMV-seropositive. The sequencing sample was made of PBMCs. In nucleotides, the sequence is TGTGCCAGCAGTGGACCTACTAGCCCCTACGAGCAGTACTTC. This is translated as CASSGPTSPYEQYF.